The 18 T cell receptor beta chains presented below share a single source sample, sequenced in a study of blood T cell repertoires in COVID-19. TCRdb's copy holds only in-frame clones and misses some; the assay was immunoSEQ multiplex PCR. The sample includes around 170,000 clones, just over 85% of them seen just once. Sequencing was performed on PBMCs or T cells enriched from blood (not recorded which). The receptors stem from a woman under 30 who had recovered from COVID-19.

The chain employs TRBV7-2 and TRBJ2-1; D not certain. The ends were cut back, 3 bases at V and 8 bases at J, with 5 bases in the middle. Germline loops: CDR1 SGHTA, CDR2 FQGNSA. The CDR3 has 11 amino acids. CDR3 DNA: TGTGCCAGCAGCTTGGTAGATGAGCAGTTCTTC. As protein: CASSLVDEQFF.

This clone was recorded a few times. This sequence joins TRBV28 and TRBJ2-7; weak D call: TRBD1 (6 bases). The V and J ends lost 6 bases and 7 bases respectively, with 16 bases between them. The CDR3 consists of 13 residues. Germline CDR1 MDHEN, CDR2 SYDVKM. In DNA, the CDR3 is TGTGCCAGCAGGGGGACACCGGTCGTAGAGCAGTACTTC. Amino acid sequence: CASRGTPVVEQYF.

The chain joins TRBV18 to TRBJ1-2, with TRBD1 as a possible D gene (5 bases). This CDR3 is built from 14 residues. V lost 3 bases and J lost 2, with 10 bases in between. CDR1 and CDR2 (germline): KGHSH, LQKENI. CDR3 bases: TGTGCCAGCTCACCGTCCAGGGTGAACTATGGCTACACCTTC. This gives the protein CASSPSRVNYGYTF. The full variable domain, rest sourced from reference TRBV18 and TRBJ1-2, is NAGVMQNPRHLVRRRGQEARLRCSPMKGHSHVYWYRQLPEEGLKFMVYLQKENIIDESGMPKERFSAEFPKEGPSILRIQQVVRGDSAAYFCASSPSRVNYGYTFGSGTRLTVV.

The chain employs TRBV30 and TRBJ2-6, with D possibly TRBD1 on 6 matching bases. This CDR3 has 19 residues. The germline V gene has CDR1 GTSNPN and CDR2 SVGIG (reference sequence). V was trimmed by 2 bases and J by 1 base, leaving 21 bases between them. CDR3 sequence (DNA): TGTGCCTGGAGTCGAAGTGGGGGACACGCCATTTCTGGGGCCAACGTCCTGACTTTC. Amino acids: CAWSRSGGHAISGANVLTF.

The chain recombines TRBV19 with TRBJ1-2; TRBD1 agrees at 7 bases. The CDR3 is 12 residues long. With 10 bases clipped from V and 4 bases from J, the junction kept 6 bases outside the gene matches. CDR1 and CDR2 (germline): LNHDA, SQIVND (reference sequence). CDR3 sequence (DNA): TGTGCCATATCGGACAGGCTCTATGGCTACACCTTC. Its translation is CAISDRLYGYTF.

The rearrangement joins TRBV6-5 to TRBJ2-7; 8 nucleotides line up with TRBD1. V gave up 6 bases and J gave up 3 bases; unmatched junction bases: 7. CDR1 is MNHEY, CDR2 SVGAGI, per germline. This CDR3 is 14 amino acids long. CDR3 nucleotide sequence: TGTGCCAGCAGCCGCCCAGGACAGGGCTACGAGCAGTACTTC. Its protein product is CASSRPGQGYEQYF.

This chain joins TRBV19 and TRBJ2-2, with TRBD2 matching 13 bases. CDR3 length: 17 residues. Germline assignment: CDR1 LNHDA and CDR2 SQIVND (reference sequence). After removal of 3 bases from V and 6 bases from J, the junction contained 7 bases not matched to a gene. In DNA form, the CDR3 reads TGTGCCAGTAGTATCAATATTGGACTAGCGGGGGCCGGGGAGCTGTTTTTT. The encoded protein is CASSINIGLAGAGELFF.

The CDR3 loop reads CASSLGTGNPHEQYF. DNA for the CDR3: TGTGCCAGCAGCTTGGGGACAGGGAATCCCCACGAGCAGTACTTC. The chain carries TRBV5-6 and TRBJ2-7; TRBD1 matches 8 bases. V lost 0 bases to trimming and J lost 5 bases; unmatched junction nucleotides: 7. This CDR3 region has 15 residues. Germline CDR1 reads SGHDT; CDR2 reads YYEEEE.

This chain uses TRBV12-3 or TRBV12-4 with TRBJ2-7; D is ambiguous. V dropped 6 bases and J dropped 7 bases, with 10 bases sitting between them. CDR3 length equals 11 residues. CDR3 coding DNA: TGTGCCAGCAGCCTCGGTTCGGAGCAGTACTTC. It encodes CASSLGSEQYF.

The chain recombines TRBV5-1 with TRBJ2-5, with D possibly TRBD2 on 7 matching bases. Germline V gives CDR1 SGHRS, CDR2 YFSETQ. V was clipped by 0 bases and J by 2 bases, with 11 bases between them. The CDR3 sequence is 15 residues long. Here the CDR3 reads CASSLGGGQQETQYF. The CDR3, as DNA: TGCGCCAGCAGCTTGGGCGGGGGCCAACAAGAGACCCAGTACTTC.

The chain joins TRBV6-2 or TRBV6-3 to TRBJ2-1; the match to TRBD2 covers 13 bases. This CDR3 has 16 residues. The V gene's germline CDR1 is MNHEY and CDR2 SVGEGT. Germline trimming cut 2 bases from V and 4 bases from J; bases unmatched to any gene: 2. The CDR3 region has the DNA TGTGCCAGCAGTTACATGGGACTAGCGGGGTACAATGAGCAGTTCTTC. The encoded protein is CASSYMGLAGYNEQFF.

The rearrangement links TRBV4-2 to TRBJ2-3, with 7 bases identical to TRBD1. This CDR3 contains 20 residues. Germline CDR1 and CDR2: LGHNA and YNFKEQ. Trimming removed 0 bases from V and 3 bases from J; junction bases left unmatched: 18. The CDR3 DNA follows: TGTGCCAGCAGCCAAGATCCTTATATTCCGGGACAGAGCCTTACAGATACGCAGTATTTT. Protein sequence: CASSQDPYIPGQSLTDTQYF.

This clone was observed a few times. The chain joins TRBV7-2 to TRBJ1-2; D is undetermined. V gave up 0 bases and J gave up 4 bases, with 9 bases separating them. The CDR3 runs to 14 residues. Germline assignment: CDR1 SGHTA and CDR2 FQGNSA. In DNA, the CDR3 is TGTGCCAGCAGCTTAGCAATGGAGGGCTATGGCTACACCTTC. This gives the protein CASSLAMEGYGYTF.

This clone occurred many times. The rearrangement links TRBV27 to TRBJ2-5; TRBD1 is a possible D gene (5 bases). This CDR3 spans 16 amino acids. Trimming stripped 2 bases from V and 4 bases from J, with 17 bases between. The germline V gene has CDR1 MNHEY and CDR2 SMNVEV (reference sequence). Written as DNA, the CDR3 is TGTGCCAGCAGTTTACGGCCAGGACAAGGTCCAGAGACCCAGTACTTC. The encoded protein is CASSLRPGQGPETQYF.

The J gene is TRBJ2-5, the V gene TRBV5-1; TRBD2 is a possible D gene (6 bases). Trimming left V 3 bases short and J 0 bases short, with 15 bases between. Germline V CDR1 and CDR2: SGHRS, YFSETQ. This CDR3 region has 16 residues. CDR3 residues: CASSSSASGDQETQYF. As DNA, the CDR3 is TGCGCCAGCAGCTCGTCAGCTTCGGGGGACCAAGAGACCCAGTACTTC.

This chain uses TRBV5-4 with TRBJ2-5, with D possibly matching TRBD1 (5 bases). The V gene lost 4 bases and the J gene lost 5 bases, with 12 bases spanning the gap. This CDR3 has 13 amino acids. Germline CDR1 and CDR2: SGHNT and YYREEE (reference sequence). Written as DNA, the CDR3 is TGTGCCAGCAGCGACGGACACGGGGAGACCCAGTACTTC. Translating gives CASSDGHGETQYF.

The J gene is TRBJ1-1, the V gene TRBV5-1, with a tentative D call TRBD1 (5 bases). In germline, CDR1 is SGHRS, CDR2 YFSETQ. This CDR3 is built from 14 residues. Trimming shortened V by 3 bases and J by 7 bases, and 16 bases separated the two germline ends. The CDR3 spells CASSSTGGKFEAFF. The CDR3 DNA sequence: TGCGCCAGCAGCTCCACTGGGGGGAAATTTGAAGCTTTCTTT.

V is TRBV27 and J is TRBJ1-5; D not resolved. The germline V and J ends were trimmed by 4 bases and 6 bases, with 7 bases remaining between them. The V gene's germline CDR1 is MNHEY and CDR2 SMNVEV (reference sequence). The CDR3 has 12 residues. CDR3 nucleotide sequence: TGTGCCAGCAGTTCTCAGGCTCAGCCCCAGCATTTT. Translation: CASSSQAQPQHF.